These T cell receptor beta chains were read from a single sample in a study of blood T cell repertoires in COVID-19. Clones were sequenced by immunoSEQ multiplex PCR, and TCRdb holds only the in-frame ones, with some missing. The sample has around 62,000 clones, roughly 92% seen once. The specimen was peripheral blood. These TCRs come from a man aged 70 or older with active COVID-19. Both conserved end residues are part of each CDR3. Fields, in order: CDR3 DNA, CDR3 protein, clone size, J gene, V gene, D gene. A D gene is named only where the DNA matches it firmly. Not every row has a clone size; where given, it reads once, few, many or a size class.

cdr3_nt: TGTGCCAGCAGCCCCGGACAGGCGTTGGTGTTAGAGCAGTACTTC; cdr3_aa: CASSPGQALVLEQYF; clone_size: once; j_call: TRBJ2-7; v_call: TRBV11-2; d_call: TRBD1
cdr3_nt: TGTGCCATCAGCCCTAAGGAACTCGGGAATGAGCAGTTCTTC; cdr3_aa: CAISPKELGNEQFF; clone_size: .; j_call: TRBJ2-1; v_call: TRBV10-3; d_call: .
cdr3_nt: TGCGCCAGCAGCCCGAGACTAGTTAGCACAGATACGCAGTATTTT; cdr3_aa: CASSPRLVSTDTQYF; clone_size: .; j_call: TRBJ2-3; v_call: TRBV5-1; d_call: .
cdr3_nt: TGTGCCAGCAGCGCCTCGTGGGGGGGCCTGCAGCCCCAGCATTTT; cdr3_aa: CASSASWGGLQPQHF; clone_size: .; j_call: TRBJ1-5; v_call: TRBV2; d_call: .
cdr3_nt: TGTGCCACCAGCACTGAGAAGAACACTGAAGCTTTCTTT; cdr3_aa: CATSTEKNTEAFF; clone_size: .; j_call: TRBJ1-1; v_call: TRBV15; d_call: .
cdr3_nt: TGCGCCAGCAGCTTTTGGGGACAGGGCACAGATACGCAGTATTTT; cdr3_aa: CASSFWGQGTDTQYF; clone_size: .; j_call: TRBJ2-3; v_call: TRBV5-1; d_call: TRBD1
cdr3_nt: TGTGCCAGCAGCGTAGATCAGAACACTGAAGCTTTCTTT; cdr3_aa: CASSVDQNTEAFF; clone_size: .; j_call: TRBJ1-1; v_call: TRBV9; d_call: .
cdr3_nt: TGTGCCAGCAATGAATGGGGCGGAGGGAACAATGAGCAGTTCTTC; cdr3_aa: CASNEWGGGNNEQFF; clone_size: .; j_call: TRBJ2-1; v_call: TRBV7-6; d_call: .
cdr3_nt: TGTGCCAGCATGAGGATCAATCAGCCCCAGCATTTT; cdr3_aa: CASMRINQPQHF; clone_size: .; j_call: TRBJ1-5; v_call: TRBV28; d_call: .
cdr3_nt: TGTGCCAGCAGCTTCGCAGGGGCTGGTAATTCACCCCTCCACTTT; cdr3_aa: CASSFAGAGNSPLHF; clone_size: .; j_call: TRBJ1-6; v_call: TRBV5-5; d_call: .
cdr3_nt: TGTGCCGCTGTGGGGCCTAACTATGGCTACACCTTC; cdr3_aa: CAAVGPNYGYTF; clone_size: .; j_call: TRBJ1-2; v_call: TRBV6-5; d_call: .
cdr3_nt: TGTGCCAGCAGTGAAAACACCAACACCGGGGAGCTGTTTTTT; cdr3_aa: CASSENTNTGELFF; clone_size: .; j_call: TRBJ2-2; v_call: TRBV6-1; d_call: .
cdr3_nt: TGTGCCAGCAGCCAAGCCCCGACAGAGTACAATGAGCAGTTCTTC; cdr3_aa: CASSQAPTEYNEQFF; clone_size: .; j_call: TRBJ2-1; v_call: TRBV3-1/TRBV3-2; d_call: .
cdr3_nt: TGTGCCAGCAGCTGGAACTCGGGACAGAACAATGAGCAGTTCTTC; cdr3_aa: CASSWNSGQNNEQFF; clone_size: .; j_call: TRBJ2-1; v_call: TRBV5-4; d_call: TRBD1
cdr3_nt: TGTGCCAGCAGTGCCTGGACAGGTAATTCACCCCTCCACTTT; cdr3_aa: CASSAWTGNSPLHF; clone_size: .; j_call: TRBJ1-6; v_call: TRBV2; d_call: TRBD1
cdr3_nt: TGTGCCATCAGTGAGTCTGTAGGGCTAGCCTTCTACGGCTACACCTTC; cdr3_aa: CAISESVGLAFYGYTF; clone_size: .; j_call: TRBJ1-2; v_call: TRBV10-3; d_call: .
cdr3_nt: TGCGCCAGCAGCCAAGGAGTGTTCGGCTCCTACAATGAGCAGTTCTTC; cdr3_aa: CASSQGVFGSYNEQFF; clone_size: .; j_call: TRBJ2-1; v_call: TRBV4-1; d_call: .
cdr3_nt: TGTGCCACCAGCAGAGATTTTAGCGGAAGCAAAAACATTCAGTACTTC; cdr3_aa: CATSRDFSGSKNIQYF; clone_size: .; j_call: TRBJ2-4; v_call: TRBV15; d_call: .
cdr3_nt: TGTGCCAGCACCCTAACGGGAGGCACTGAAGCTTTCTTT; cdr3_aa: CASTLTGGTEAFF; clone_size: .; j_call: TRBJ1-1; v_call: TRBV6-5; d_call: .
cdr3_nt: TGCGCCAGCAGCCCCTCGGGGGGGGCCCCCCCGGAGACCCAGTACTTC; cdr3_aa: CASSPSGGAPPETQYF; clone_size: once; j_call: TRBJ2-5; v_call: TRBV5-1; d_call: TRBD2
cdr3_nt: TGTGCCAGCAGCCAAAAAAGGGGCGATGAGCAGTTCTTC; cdr3_aa: CASSQKRGDEQFF; clone_size: .; j_call: TRBJ2-1; v_call: TRBV4-2; d_call: .
cdr3_nt: TGCGCCAGCAGCCAAGAGAGGGCCAGGGGCCGACTTAACTATGGCTACACCTTC; cdr3_aa: CASSQERARGRLNYGYTF; clone_size: .; j_call: TRBJ1-2; v_call: TRBV4-3; d_call: .